This T cell receptor beta chain was documented in a study of shared clonotypes between healthy human individuals. Study-wide background: Used for every donor were three CD4 naive, three CD4 memory, two CD8 naive and one CD8 memory plate.

The germline CDR1 and CDR2 sequences are SGDLS and YYNGEE. The CDR3 covers 14 residues. V was pared by 3 bases and J by 8 bases, with 17 bases between. Study observations and caveats: Apart from blood, nothing was sampled; tissue repertoires likely differ. Generation probability values for non-shared clonotypes were lower than those for clonotypes shared by all four donors.

The naive CD8 population came from CD45RO-negative cells selected for CCR7, without terminally differentiated effector memory CD45RA+ cells. Adult Caucasians living in Nashville, Tennessee made up all of the donors. Produced via immunoSEQ multiplex PCR; TCRdb's table is partial and in-frame only. The repertoire holds nearly 600,000 clones, around 95% seen once, with over 0.09% in the top ten. About this clone: Its antigen is not identified.

The sequence was collected from a young woman in good health. The sample comprised naive CD8+ T cells sorted from blood. V usage is TRBV9 and J usage is TRBJ1-2, with a tentative D call TRBD1 (5 bases). This CDR3 reads CASSGGGEVEGYTF. The CDR3 DNA is TGTGCCAGCAGCGGTGGGGGGGAGGTTGAGGGCTACACCTTC.